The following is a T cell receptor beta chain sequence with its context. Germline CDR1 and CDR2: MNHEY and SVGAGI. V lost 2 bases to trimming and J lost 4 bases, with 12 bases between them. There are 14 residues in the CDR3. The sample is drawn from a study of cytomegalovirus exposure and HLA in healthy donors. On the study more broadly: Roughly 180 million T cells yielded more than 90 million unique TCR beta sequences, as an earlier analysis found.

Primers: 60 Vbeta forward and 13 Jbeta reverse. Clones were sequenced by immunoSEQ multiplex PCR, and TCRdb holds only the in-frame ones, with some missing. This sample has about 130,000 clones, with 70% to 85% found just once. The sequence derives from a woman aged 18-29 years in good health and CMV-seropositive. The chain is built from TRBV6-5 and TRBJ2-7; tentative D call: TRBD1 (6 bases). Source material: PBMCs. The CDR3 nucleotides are TGTGCCAGCAGTTACGGCAGGGGCGGGTACGAGCAGTACTTC. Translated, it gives CASSYGRGGYEQYF.